This note documents a single T cell receptor (beta chain) sequence. The antigen remains undetermined. Measured with immunoSEQ multiplex PCR; TCRdb has only the in-frame clones, and not every one. Altogether hundreds of thousands of clones are present, less than 80% being singletons, with the ten largest covering about 2%. This specimen comes from a study of shared clonotypes between healthy human individuals. Whole-study findings and limits: Rarefaction showed sorted-subset sequencing was incomplete despite large depth.

Donors comprised healthy HIV-negative adults lacking recent acute infections or vaccinations. The V gene lost 2 bases and the J gene lost 0 bases, with 10 bases spanning the gap. Germline-derived CDR1 and CDR2 are MNHNS and SASEGT. CDR3 length: 15 amino acids. The rearrangement joins TRBV6-1 to TRBJ1-1; D gene unclear. The receptor was derived from a woman between 25 and 40 years old in good health. The sample consisted of memory CD4+ T cells sorted from blood. The subset: CD45RA-negative fraction. Here the CDR3 reads CASSERGNMNTEAFF. CDR3 DNA sequence: TGTGCCAGCAGTGAACGTGGAAATATGAACACTGAAGCTTTCTTT.